This T cell receptor beta chain is from a study of blood T cells in healthy people across ages. Trimming removed 3 bases from V and 0 bases from J, with 11 bases in between. CDR1 and CDR2 (germline): DFQATT, SNEGSKA (reference sequence). The CDR3 covers 14 residues. Each sample yielded at least 6.5 million isolated PBMCs. PCR was performed a second time for about 6 to 11 cycles using a sample-barcoded 5' primer and a J-beta primer mix. TCRdb passed the 5' RACE reads through MiXCR, listing each CDR3 protein once. This repertoire shows 1.2 million to 1.5 million distinct CDR3 sequences, 35% to 45% found once; its top ten account for under 8%.

The clonotype originates from a woman aged 18-29 years in good health. Sequenced: blood. V usage is TRBV20-1 and J usage is TRBJ2-5, with D maybe TRBD1 (6 bases). CDR3 sequence: CSASDSGDQETQYF. The CDR3 DNA follows: TGCAGTGCTAGTGATTCAGGGGACCAAGAGACCCAGTACTTC.